One sample yielded the 27 T cell receptor beta chains listed below, sequenced in a study of blood T cell repertoires in COVID-19. TCRdb keeps only in-frame clones here, not all; method: immunoSEQ multiplex PCR. The sample shows some 490,000 clones, around 85% of them seen only once. Sequenced material: PBMCs or T cells enriched from blood (not recorded which). These receptors all stem from a woman aged 60-75 years who had recovered from COVID-19.

V is TRBV7-2 and J is TRBJ1-6; 12 positions agree with TRBD1. The CDR3 extends over 16 amino acids. With 2 bases clipped from V and 9 bases from J, the junction kept 5 bases outside the gene matches. Germline CDR1 SGHTA, CDR2 FQGNSA. CDR3 in amino acids: CASSLLGTGGSSPLHF. The CDR3 DNA is TGTGCCAGCAGCTTATTGGGGACAGGGGGCAGTTCACCCCTCCACTTT.

V usage is TRBV5-4 and J usage is TRBJ1-2, with TRBD1 identical over 7 bases. The CDR3 consists of 13 residues. CDR1 and CDR2 (germline): SGHNT, YYREEE (reference sequence). The V segment lost 4 bases and the J segment 5 bases; nucleotides outside the gene matches: 5. Here the CDR3 DNA reads TGTGCCAGCAGCCGGGGACAGATTTATGGCTACACCTTC. Translated, it gives CASSRGQIYGYTF.

This rearrangement joins TRBV3-1 (or the pseudogene TRBV3-2) to TRBJ1-3, with no clear D. This CDR3 contains 15 residues. V was trimmed by 0 bases and J by 2 bases, leaving 8 bases between them. CDR1 LGHDT and CDR2 YNNKEL come from the germline V gene (reference sequence). The CDR3 sequence: CASSQDPTAGNTIYF. The CDR3 DNA is TGTGCCAGCAGCCAAGACCCGACTGCTGGAAACACCATATATTTT.

This rearrangement joins TRBV27 to TRBJ2-3, with TRBD2 matching over 9 bases. V shed 8 bases, J shed 5 bases, and the junction held 5 bases outside the gene matches. This CDR3 is built from 13 residues. The germline gives CDR1 MNHEY, CDR2 SMNVEV (reference sequence). CDR3 nucleotide sequence: TGTGCCAGCGGACTAGCGTGGGTAGATACGCAGTATTTT. It specifies CASGLAWVDTQYF.

The chain combines TRBV25-1 with TRBJ2-1, with 8 bases fitting TRBD2. Unmatched junction bases numbered 7, after V lost 6 bases and J lost 3 bases. The germline V gene encodes CDR1 MGHDK and CDR2 SYGVNS. The CDR3 is 15 residues long. The chain's CDR3 is CASSYLAGSYNEQFF. CDR3 nucleotides: TGTGCCAGCAGCTATTTAGCGGGGAGCTACAATGAGCAGTTCTTC.

This clone appeared once. The chain carries TRBV6-6 and TRBJ2-1, with 8 nucleotides matching TRBD2. Trimming took 4 bases from V and 4 from J; bases not matched to a gene: 9. Germline V gene lookup returns CDR1 MNHNY and CDR2 SVGAGI (reference sequence). The CDR3 covers 16 residues. The CDR3: CASSSFSGATYNEQFF. DNA for the CDR3: TGTGCCAGCAGTTCCTTTAGCGGGGCCACGTACAATGAGCAGTTCTTC.

The chain joins TRBV4-1 to TRBJ2-5; 11 nucleotides match TRBD2. CDR3 size: 18 residues. V lost 4 bases and J lost 5; bases outside the gene matches: 15. Germline V CDR1 and CDR2: MGHRA, YSYEKL. DNA of the CDR3: TGCGCCAGCAGCCCCCTTCTCCTTAGCGGGGGGGCCGGTGAGACCCAGTACTTC. Its protein product is CASSPLLLSGGAGETQYF.

The chain recombines TRBV6-2 or TRBV6-3 with TRBJ1-1; 8 bases map to TRBD1. Germline V CDR1 and CDR2: MNHEY, SVGEGT. V gave up 5 bases and J gave up 8 bases; unmatched junction bases: 10. CDR3 length equals 14 residues. CDR3: CASSGTLTGGEAFF. Here the CDR3 DNA reads TGTGCCAGCAGTGGAACTCTCACAGGGGGGGAAGCTTTCTTT.

This clone was detected once. This chain connects TRBV3-1 (or the pseudogene TRBV3-2) to TRBJ2-1; perhaps TRBD1 as D (6 bases). Trimming removed 4 bases from V and 10 bases from J, with 20 bases in between. The CDR3 consists of 15 residues. CDR1 is LGHDT and CDR2 is YNNKEL in the germline V gene (reference sequence). The CDR3 protein is CASSPQGLGAREQFF. The CDR3 region has the DNA TGTGCCAGCAGCCCACAAGGGTTGGGGGCGCGCGAGCAGTTCTTC.

V is TRBV14 and J is TRBJ1-1; D may be TRBD1 (5 bases). The germline CDR1 and CDR2 sequences are SGHDN and FVKESK. This CDR3 region has 14 residues. Deletions cut 4 bases from V and 3 bases from J, with 12 bases between. The CDR3 reads CASSPPGWDTEAFF. The CDR3, as DNA: TGTGCCAGCAGCCCCCCAGGGTGGGACACTGAAGCTTTCTTT.

The chain joins TRBV19 to TRBJ2-3; 7 bases line up with TRBD2. Looked up from germline, CDR1 is LNHDA and CDR2 is SQIVND (reference sequence). The CDR3 runs 15 residues. Germline trimming cut 5 bases from V and 4 bases from J; bases unmatched to any gene: 9. DNA for the CDR3: TGTGCCAGTAGTTGGCGAGGCGGGGGTGCAGATACGCAGTATTTT. It is translated as CASSWRGGGADTQYF.

The chain uses TRBV29-1 and TRBJ2-2; D gene uncertain. Trimming took off 7 bases at V and 5 bases at J, with 14 bases between the two ends. Germline assignment: CDR1 SQVTM and CDR2 ANQGSEA. The CDR3 is 13 residues long. CDR3 bases: TGCAGCGCCAAGACAAGCCTTACCGGGGAGCTGTTTTTT. Its protein is CSAKTSLTGELFF.

The chain carries TRBV15 and TRBJ2-7; weak D call: TRBD1 (6 bases). Trimming cost V 3 bases and J 1 base, with 13 bases left between them. Germline CDR1 LNHNV, CDR2 YYDKDF (reference sequence). The CDR3 runs to 15 residues. The CDR3 region is CATSSEQGSSYEQYV. The CDR3 DNA follows: TGTGCCACCAGCAGTGAACAGGGATCGTCCTACGAGCAGTACGTC.

This rearrangement joins TRBV11-2 to TRBJ2-3; 11 bases agree with TRBD1. The CDR3 spans 18 residues. The germline CDR1 and CDR2 sequences are SGHAT and FQNNGV. With V trimmed by 1 base and J by 3 bases, 9 bases remained unmatched. CDR3 nucleotides: TGTGCCAGCAGCTTAGTGTTGGCCGGGACAGGGGGGACAGATACGCAGTATTTT. Translating it yields CASSLVLAGTGGTDTQYF.

The chain employs TRBV6-2 or TRBV6-3 and TRBJ2-5, with 9 nucleotides matching TRBD2. The germline V gene encodes CDR1 MNHEY and CDR2 SVGEGT. This CDR3 is built from 17 residues. The J segment lost 1 base and the V segment lost 2 bases, leaving 8 bases of the junction unmatched. CDR3 loop: CASSYGLAGVFQETQYF. DNA for the CDR3: TGTGCCAGCAGTTACGGGTTAGCGGGGGTATTCCAAGAGACCCAGTACTTC.

A remark on this clone: The same CDR3 also results from other DNA sequences found in this sample. The J gene is TRBJ1-2, the V gene TRBV2; D call uncertain. This CDR3 region has 14 residues. In germline, CDR1 is SNHLY, CDR2 FYNNEI. V was clipped by 4 bases and J by 0 bases, with 9 bases between them. CDR3 protein: CASSGGGSNYGYTF. The CDR3 DNA sequence: TGTGCCAGCAGTGGAGGCGGATCTAACTATGGCTACACCTTC.

The chain uses TRBV24-1 and TRBJ2-2; 12 bases match TRBD2. The ends lost 5 bases at V and 0 bases at J; junction bases unmatched: 9. Germline V gene lookup returns CDR1 KGHDR and CDR2 SFDVKD. The CDR3 is made up of 19 amino acids. Written as DNA, the CDR3 is TGTGCCACCAGTGGTAGTTCACTAGCGGGGGGCCCGAACACCGGGGAGCTGTTTTTT. Residues: CATSGSSLAGGPNTGELFF.

The J gene is TRBJ1-1, the V gene TRBV6-6; possibly TRBD1 for D (5 bases). The CDR3 length is 14 residues. V lost 0 bases and J lost 4, with 9 bases in between. The germline V gene encodes CDR1 MNHNY and CDR2 SVGAGI (reference sequence). CDR3 protein: CASSYSTGGTEAFF. DNA for the CDR3: TGTGCCAGCAGTTACTCGACCGGGGGCACTGAAGCTTTCTTT.

This chain links TRBV10-2 with TRBJ1-5; D not resolved. CDR1 is WSHSY and CDR2 is SAAADI in the germline V gene. The V gene lost 1 base and the J gene lost 3 bases, with 7 bases spanning the gap. This CDR3 is built from 14 residues. Written as DNA, the CDR3 is TGCGCCAGCAGTGAGTTTCTGGCCAATCAGCCCCAGCATTTT. This codes for CASSEFLANQPQHF.

The chain uses TRBV10-1 and TRBJ2-3; 10 bases map to TRBD2. Germline CDR1 WNHNN, CDR2 SYGVQD (reference sequence). The CDR3 has 16 residues. The V gene end was trimmed by 0 bases and the J gene end by 6 bases; junction bases not matched to a gene: 6. The CDR3 region is CASSESSGGAPDTQYF. The CDR3 DNA follows: TGCGCCAGCAGTGAGTCAAGCGGGGGGGCGCCGGATACGCAGTATTTT.

This chain links TRBV4-1 with TRBJ2-7, with 10 bases lining up with TRBD2. Germline values: CDR1 MGHRA, CDR2 YSYEKL. This CDR3 has 15 amino acids. Germline trimming cut 1 base from V and 2 bases from J; bases unmatched to any gene: 2. CDR3 protein: CASSQGSGGAYEQYF. The DNA of the CDR3 is TGCGCCAGCAGCCAAGGGAGCGGGGGGGCCTACGAGCAGTACTTC.

This chain connects TRBV6-2 or TRBV6-3 to TRBJ1-5, with D possibly matching TRBD1 (6 bases). Germline CDR1 MNHEY, CDR2 SVGEGT. The CDR3 runs 14 residues. The germline V and J ends were trimmed by 5 bases and 6 bases, with 14 bases remaining between them. CDR3 protein: CASSARGGIQPQHF. CDR3 bases: TGTGCCAGCAGTGCCAGGGGTGGTATTCAGCCCCAGCATTTT.

The genes are TRBV19 and TRBJ1-6; TRBD1 aligns across 10 bases. This CDR3 is 17 amino acids long. The V and J ends lost 6 bases and 5 bases, in that order; junction bases with no gene match: 10. Germline V lookup: CDR1 LNHDA, CDR2 SQIVND (reference sequence). The CDR3 reads CASRSSRGTGDNSPLHF. The CDR3 region has the DNA TGTGCCAGTAGGTCTTCACGCGGGACAGGGGATAATTCACCCCTCCACTTT.

This rearrangement joins TRBV19 to TRBJ1-2; TRBD1 agrees at 9 bases. The germline V gene has CDR1 LNHDA and CDR2 SQIVND (reference sequence). This CDR3 is built from 13 residues. V shed 6 bases, J shed 6 bases, and the junction held 5 bases outside the gene matches. CDR3 DNA: TGTGCCAGTAGCGCTGACAGGGGGAATGGCTACACCTTC. Translating gives CASSADRGNGYTF.

J is TRBJ2-1 and V is TRBV5-1; D is possibly TRBD1 (6 bases). V was cut by 3 bases and J by 1 base, with 11 bases left in between. The CDR3 length is 15 residues. Per germline, CDR1 SGHRS and CDR2 YFSETQ. The CDR3 sequence: CASSYLDSSYNEQFF. CDR3 in DNA: TGCGCCAGCAGCTACTTGGACAGTTCCTACAATGAGCAGTTCTTC. Full variable domain (outside the CDR3, taken from reference TRBV5-1 and TRBJ2-1): KAGVTQTPRYLIKTRGQQVTLSCSPISGHRSVSWYQQTPGQGLQFLFEYFSETQRNKGNFPGRFSGRQFSNSRSEMNVSTLELGDSALYLCASSYLDSSYNEQFFGPGTRLTVL.

The chain employs TRBV2 and TRBJ1-6, with TRBD1 matching over 9 bases. CDR3 length: 15 residues. Germline V gene lookup returns CDR1 SNHLY and CDR2 FYNNEI. Losses at the gene ends were 8 bases for V and 7 bases for J; bases not matched to a gene: 9. The CDR3 coding sequence is TGTGCCAGCCTGCGACAGGGGGTAGAGAATTCACCCCTCCACTTT. Encoded protein: CASLRQGVENSPLHF.

The chain couples TRBV6-5 to TRBJ1-2; possible D gene TRBD1, 6 bases. Trimming took off 7 bases at V and 1 base at J, with 13 bases between the two ends. This CDR3 comprises 14 residues. Germline V gene sequence: CDR1 MNHEY, CDR2 SVGAGI. The chain's CDR3 is CASTRTVGNYGYTF. The CDR3 nucleotides are TGTGCCAGCACTAGGACAGTGGGTAACTATGGCTACACCTTC.